This T cell receptor (beta chain) came from a study of T cell clonality in common variable immunodeficiency. Note on this clone: Its antigen remains unidentified. The CDR3 end lies 3 residues beyond the end of the read and is filled in from the germline J gene.

Generated by immunoSEQ multiplex PCR, the TCRdb table keeps only in-frame clones and is missing some. The sample was found to contain approximately 44,000 clones, and every one recurs. Findings and caveats of the study: CVID subjects showed higher TCRbeta clonality than healthy controls.

The V gene lost 7 bases and the J gene lost 1 base, with 11 bases spanning the gap. The CDR3 is 15 residues long. Per germline, CDR1 SNHLY and CDR2 FYNNEI. The source of this sequence is a person aged 18 to 75 in good health. This chain uses TRBV2 with TRBJ2-6; D may be TRBD1 (6 bases). The sample was peripheral blood mononuclear cells. The CDR3 sequence is CASNLQGSGANVLTF. The covered CDR3 bases are TGTGCCAGCAACTTACAGGGTTCTGGGGCCAACGTC.